This is a list of T cell receptor beta chains from one sample in a study of cytomegalovirus exposure and HLA in healthy donors. Sequenced by immunoSEQ multiplex PCR; TCRdb stores in-frame clones only, minus some. The sample includes nearly 110,000 clones, around 76% of them seen just once. The specimen sequenced was PBMCs. The receptors here all came from a young man in good health and CMV-seropositive. Both conserved end residues are part of each CDR3. A D gene is named only where the DNA matches it firmly.

d_gene | j_gene | v_gene | CDR3aa
TRBD2 | TRBJ2-1 | TRBV9 | CASSVSGGGYNEQFF
NA | TRBJ1-1 | TRBV5-1 | CASSLSTGNNAEAFF
NA | TRBJ2-6 | TRBV12-5 | CACGLSGANGLTF
TRBD1 | TRBJ2-7 | TRBV11-2 | CASSRDRGRLEQYF
NA | TRBJ1-4 | TRBV28 | CASYASGNTNEKLFF
NA | TRBJ2-1 | TRBV29-1 | CSVGYGTAKRDEQFF
TRBD1 | TRBJ1-2 | TRBV19 | CATETGTAFNYGYTF
NA | TRBJ2-7 | TRBV27 | CASSLSRGGNEQYF
NA | TRBJ1-6 | TRBV18 | CASSPNRNSPLHF
NA | TRBJ1-2 | TRBV9 | CASSVDLGSNYGYTF
TRBD1 | TRBJ2-2 | TRBV5-1 | CASSILVGQGHTGELFF
NA | TRBJ2-7 | TRBV6-5 | CASSPAEKLEQQYF
TRBD1 | TRBJ1-2 | TRBV5-4 | CASSPGPTGYGYTF
TRBD1 | TRBJ2-3 | TRBV2 | CASSEALPQGAVTDTQYF
TRBD2 | TRBJ2-1 | TRBV9 | CASSATGGAYNEQFF
NA | TRBJ2-3 | TRBV4-1 | CASSLREADTQYF
TRBD1 | TRBJ1-2 | TRBV7-9 | CSSSPGTGGYTF
TRBD1 | NA | TRBV6-5 | CASSYSPDRPYEQYF
TRBD1 | TRBJ1-4 | TRBV10-3 | CAIRETGDEKLFF
TRBD1 | TRBJ1-2 | TRBV5-4 | CASSFDRDYGYTF
NA | TRBJ2-3 | TRBV7-7 | CASSSTSPSGVDADTQYF
NA | TRBJ2-7 | TRBV4-1 | CASSQRGIDSYEQYF
TRBD1 | TRBJ2-3 | TRBV6-5 | CASSARDSRVGAQYF
NA | TRBJ1-3 | TRBV9 | CASSRQLDSGNTIYF
NA | TRBJ2-7 | TRBV6-5 | CASSYLGTGFFEQYF
TRBD1 | TRBJ1-3 | TRBV30 | CAWSAVRQGSGNTIYF
TRBD1 | TRBJ2-3 | TRBV5-6 | CASSYGQGAHTDTQYF
TRBD1 | TRBJ1-5 | TRBV7-7 | CASSFQDRGREQPQHF
NA | TRBJ2-5 | TRBV6-5 | CASRGLGGVETQYF
NA | TRBJ2-2 | TRBV7-2 | CASSLVSETGELFF
TRBD1 | TRBJ1-4 | TRBV25-1 | CASSDRGATNEKLFF
TRBD2 | TRBJ2-1 | TRBV5-1 | CASGLAASYNEQFF
TRBD1 | TRBJ2-1 | TRBV19 | CASSMNSQGASEQFF
TRBD1 | TRBJ1-1 | TRBV19 | CASSSGTGAPEAFF
TRBD1 | TRBJ2-5 | TRBV10-3 | CAIKSDRGVQETQYF
TRBD1 | TRBJ1-4 | TRBV19 | CASSTRDSNEKLFF
NA | TRBJ1-1 | TRBV7-2 | CASSLEARQGAFF
TRBD1 | TRBJ1-5 | TRBV6-1 | CATRDRGEQPQHF